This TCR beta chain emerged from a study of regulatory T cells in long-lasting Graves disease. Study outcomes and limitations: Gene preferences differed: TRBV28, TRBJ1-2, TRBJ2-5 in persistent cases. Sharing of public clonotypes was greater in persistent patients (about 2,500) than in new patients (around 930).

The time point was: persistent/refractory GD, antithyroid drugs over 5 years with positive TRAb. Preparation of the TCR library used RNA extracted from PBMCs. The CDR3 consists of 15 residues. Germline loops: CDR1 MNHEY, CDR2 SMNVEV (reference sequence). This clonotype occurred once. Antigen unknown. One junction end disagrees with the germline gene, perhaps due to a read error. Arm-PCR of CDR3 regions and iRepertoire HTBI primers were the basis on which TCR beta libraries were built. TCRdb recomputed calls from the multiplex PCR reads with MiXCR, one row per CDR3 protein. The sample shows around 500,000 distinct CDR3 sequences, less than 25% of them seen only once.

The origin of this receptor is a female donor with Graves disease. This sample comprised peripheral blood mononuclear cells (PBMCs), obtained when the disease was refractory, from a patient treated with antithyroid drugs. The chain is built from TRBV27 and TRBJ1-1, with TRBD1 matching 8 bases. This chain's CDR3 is CASNLSGTGNTEAFF. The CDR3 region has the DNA TGTGCCAGCAATTTATCCGGGACAGGGAACACTGAAGCTTTCTTT.